This record concerns one T cell receptor (beta chain) sequence. The target antigen is unknown. These data are taken from a study of response to subunit inactivated influenza vaccine. Whole-study results and caveats: Every seasonal influenza vaccination brings in few new T cells, the authors suggested.

Per germline, CDR1 SGHAT and CDR2 FQNNGV. V was trimmed by 1 base and J by 4 bases, leaving 8 bases between them. There are 14 residues in the CDR3. TCRdb called the RT-PCR reads again in MiXCR, with one record for every CDR3 protein. Among fewer than 650,000 distinct CDR3 sequences, 10% to 15% were seen once, and the ten largest hold about an eighth. Here the sequenced sample was PBMCs from blood, taken more than 35 days after vaccination. This TCR derives from a man aged 45-65 years who received an inactivated influenza vaccine. The chain has TRBV11-2 and TRBJ2-1, with D hard to call. The CDR3 loop is CASSLGSNYNEQFF. CDR3 nucleotide sequence: TGTGCCAGCAGCTTAGGATCTAATTACAATGAGCAGTTCTTC.